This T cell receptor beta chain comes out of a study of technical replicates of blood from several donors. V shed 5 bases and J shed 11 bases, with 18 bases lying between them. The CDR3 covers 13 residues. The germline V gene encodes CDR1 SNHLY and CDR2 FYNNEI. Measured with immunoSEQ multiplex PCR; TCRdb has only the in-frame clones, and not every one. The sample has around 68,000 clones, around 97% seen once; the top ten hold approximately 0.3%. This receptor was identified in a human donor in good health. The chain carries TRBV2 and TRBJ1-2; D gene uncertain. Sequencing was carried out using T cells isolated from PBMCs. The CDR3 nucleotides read TGTGCCAGCAGTCCACACCGGGAGGCGGCTTACACCTTC. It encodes CASSPHREAAYTF.